These T cell receptor beta chains were read from a single sample in a study of blood T cell repertoires in COVID-19. Sequencing was performed with immunoSEQ multiplex PCR; in TCRdb, only in-frame clones are kept and a portion is missing. The sample lists some 260,000 clones, around nine tenths occurring once. The specimen was peripheral blood. The receptors here all came from a woman in her thirties or forties who had recovered from COVID-19. Each CDR3 is given with its conserved first and last residue. D genes are given only for firm matches. Expanded clones get a size class; other rows say once, few or many, or leave the size out.

>TRBD2|-|TRBJ2-5|TRBV7-8
CASSPPGGGLETQYF
TGTGCCAGCAGCCCCCCCGGCGGGGGTTTGGAGACCCAGTACTTC
>-|once|TRBJ2-7|TRBV6-6
CASSTQGYSSYEQYF
TGTGCCAGCAGTACCCAGGGTTACAGCTCCTACGAGCAGTACTTC
>-|-|TRBJ2-2|TRBV20-1
CSASVQGPTGELFF
TGCAGTGCTAGTGTCCAGGGCCCCACCGGGGAGCTGTTTTTT
>-|-|TRBJ2-2|TRBV19
CASSIDFNTGELFF
TGTGCCAGTAGTATAGACTTCAACACCGGGGAGCTGTTTTTT
>-|-|TRBJ1-2|TRBV12-3/TRBV12-4
CASSSTVYGYTF
TGTGCCAGCAGTTCGACAGTCTATGGCTACACCTTC
>TRBD2|-|TRBJ2-7|TRBV27
CASSFAGATYEQYF
TGTGCCAGCAGTTTTGCGGGAGCAACCTACGAGCAGTACTTC
>-|-|TRBJ2-7|TRBV19
CASSISQNYEQYF
TGTGCCAGTAGTATCAGTCAGAACTACGAGCAGTACTTC
>-|-|TRBJ2-1|TRBV22-1
CPGSARTAGSGVNSYNEQFF
TGTCCTGGGAGCGCACGAACCGCGGGGTCCGGGGTGAACTCCTACAATGAGCAGTTCTTC
>-|-|TRBJ1-2|TRBV30
CAWSVPDSFLNYGYTF
TGTGCCTGGAGTGTGCCAGATTCTTTCCTTAACTATGGCTACACCTTC
>TRBD1|-|TRBJ1-2|TRBV18
CASSTGQHYGYTF
TGTGCCAGCTCAACGGGACAGCACTATGGCTACACCTTC
>-|-|TRBJ2-3|TRBV5-1
CASSSARLSTDTQYF
TGCGCCAGCAGCTCGGCGCGACTAAGCACAGATACGCAGTATTTT
>TRBD2|-|TRBJ2-7|TRBV12-5
CASGQGLAGTYEQYF
TGTGCTAGTGGCCAAGGACTAGCGGGAACCTACGAGCAGTACTTC
>-|-|TRBJ1-6|TRBV6-6
CASYSHNSPLHF
TGTGCCAGTTACTCTCATAATTCACCCCTCCACTTT
>-|-|TRBJ2-7|TRBV7-6
CASSLAPGFDYEQYF
TGTGCCAGCAGCTTAGCGCCAGGTTTTGACTACGAGCAGTACTTC
>TRBD2|-|TRBJ2-7|TRBV29-1
CSGQTSGRAVEQYF
TGCAGCGGCCAGACTAGCGGGAGGGCCGTCGAGCAGTACTTC
>TRBD2|-|TRBJ2-7|TRBV15
CATSRDIILAGGANEQYF
TGTGCCACCAGCAGAGATATAATACTAGCGGGGGGGGCTAACGAGCAGTACTTC
>TRBD1|-|TRBJ2-2|TRBV19
CASSDRQGRLTGELFF
TGTGCCAGTAGTGATAGACAGGGACGGTTAACCGGGGAGCTGTTTTTT
>TRBD2|-|TRBJ2-1|TRBV27
CASSLLASSYEQFF
TGTGCCAGCAGCCTACTAGCGTCTTCCTATGAGCAGTTCTTC
>-|-|TRBJ2-7|TRBV6-6
CASNSGSYEQYF
TGTGCTAGCAACTCAGGCTCCTACGAGCAGTACTTC
>TRBD2|-|TRBJ2-1|TRBV5-4
CASSRPRAGGPRDEQFF
TGTGCCAGCAGCCGCCCCCGGGCGGGAGGGCCGAGAGATGAGCAGTTCTTC
>TRBD1|-|TRBJ1-6|TRBV27
CASSFRGQGLNSPLHF
TGTGCCAGCAGTTTCCGGGGACAGGGGCTCAATTCACCCCTCCACTTT
>TRBD2|-|TRBJ2-3|TRBV5-4
CASSAQRGSDTQYF
TGTGCCAGCAGCGCCCAGCGGGGGTCAGATACGCAGTATTTT
>-|few|TRBJ2-7|TRBV11-2
CASSLVGGVISYEQYF
TGTGCCAGCAGCTTAGTGGGCGGGGTAATAAGCTACGAGCAGTACTTC
>TRBD1|-|TRBJ1-3|TRBV3-1/TRBV3-2
CASSPTGTGNTIYF
TGTGCCAGCAGCCCGACAGGGACTGGAAACACCATATATTTT
>TRBD1|-|TRBJ1-6|TRBV27
CASSTDRVANSPLHF
TGTGCCAGCAGTACGGACAGGGTGGCTAATTCACCCCTCCACTTT
>-|-|TRBJ1-1|TRBV2
CASREGILNTEAFF
TGTGCCAGCAGGGAGGGGATACTGAACACTGAAGCTTTCTTT
>TRBD2|-|TRBJ2-5|TRBV2
CASIAGTSGRATETQYF
TGTGCCAGCATCGCCGGGACTAGCGGGAGGGCCACAGAGACCCAGTACTTC
>TRBD1|-|TRBJ2-2|TRBV7-6
CASSLDRGRKDGELFF
TGTGCCAGCAGCTTGGACAGGGGGCGAAAGGACGGGGAGCTGTTTTTT
>TRBD1|-|TRBJ2-7|TRBV12-5
CASGWGTGKSNEQYF
TGTGCTAGTGGTTGGGGGACAGGGAAGTCCAACGAGCAGTACTTC
>TRBD1|-|TRBJ1-1|TRBV18
CASSGQGANSEAFF
TGTGCCAGCTCCGGGCAGGGGGCGAACAGTGAAGCTTTCTTT
>-|few|TRBJ2-7|TRBV12-3/TRBV12-4
CASSLDSSYEQYF
TGTGCCAGCAGTCTAGACAGTTCCTACGAGCAGTACTTC
>TRBD2|-|TRBJ2-7|TRBV3-1/TRBV3-2
CASSPFLLAGVNEQYF
TGTGCCAGCAGCCCGTTTTTGCTAGCGGGAGTCAACGAGCAGTACTTC
>-|-|TRBJ1-6|TRBV7-2
CASSLQGSSYNSPLHF
TGTGCCAGCAGCTTACAGGGTTCCTCCTATAATTCACCCCTCCACTTT
>-|-|TRBJ2-7|TRBV6-5
CASSYEGGASYEQYF
TGTGCCAGCAGTTACGAAGGGGGAGCCTCCTACGAGCAGTACTTC
>-|-|TRBJ2-1|TRBV27
CASSLDFYNEQFF
TGTGCCAGCAGCCTTGACTTCTACAATGAGCAGTTCTTC
>TRBD2|-|TRBJ2-1|TRBV4-2
CASSQPPGTRMGEQFF
TGTGCCAGCAGCCAGCCCCCCGGGACTAGAATGGGTGAGCAGTTCTTC
>-|many|TRBJ2-7|TRBV7-3
CASSLLAESSYEQYF
TGTGCCAGCAGCTTATTAGCGGAAAGCTCCTACGAGCAGTACTTC
>-|once|TRBJ2-6|TRBV19
CASSARTAGANVLTF
TGTGCCAGTAGTGCCCGGACAGCTGGGGCCAACGTCCTGACTTTC
>TRBD2|-|TRBJ2-3|TRBV4-2
CASSQDTGTSGRMDTQYF
TGTGCCAGCAGCCAAGACACCGGGACTAGCGGGAGAATGGATACGCAGTATTTT
>-|-|TRBJ1-3|TRBV5-1
CASSFAGVNTIYF
TGCGCCAGCAGCTTCGCGGGGGTAAACACCATATATTTT
>TRBD1|-|TRBJ1-2|TRBV7-2
CASSWDRAAYGYTF
TGTGCCAGCAGCTGGGACAGGGCGGCCTATGGCTACACCTTC
>-|once|TRBJ2-1|TRBV7-2
CASSLEGLGGAGNEQFF
TGTGCCAGCAGCTTAGAGGGGCTCGGCGGCGCTGGGAATGAGCAGTTCTTC
>TRBD1|-|TRBJ2-7|TRBV11-2
CASSRTGYEQYF
TGTGCCAGCAGCAGGACAGGCTACGAGCAGTACTTC
>TRBD1|-|TRBJ1-5|TRBV7-9
CASSRDSYSNQPQHF
TGTGCCAGCAGCCGGGACAGTTATAGCAATCAGCCCCAGCATTTT
>-|-|TRBJ2-1|TRBV5-1
CASSLDVSGADEQFF
TGCGCCAGCAGCTTGGATGTTAGCGGCGCGGATGAGCAGTTCTTC